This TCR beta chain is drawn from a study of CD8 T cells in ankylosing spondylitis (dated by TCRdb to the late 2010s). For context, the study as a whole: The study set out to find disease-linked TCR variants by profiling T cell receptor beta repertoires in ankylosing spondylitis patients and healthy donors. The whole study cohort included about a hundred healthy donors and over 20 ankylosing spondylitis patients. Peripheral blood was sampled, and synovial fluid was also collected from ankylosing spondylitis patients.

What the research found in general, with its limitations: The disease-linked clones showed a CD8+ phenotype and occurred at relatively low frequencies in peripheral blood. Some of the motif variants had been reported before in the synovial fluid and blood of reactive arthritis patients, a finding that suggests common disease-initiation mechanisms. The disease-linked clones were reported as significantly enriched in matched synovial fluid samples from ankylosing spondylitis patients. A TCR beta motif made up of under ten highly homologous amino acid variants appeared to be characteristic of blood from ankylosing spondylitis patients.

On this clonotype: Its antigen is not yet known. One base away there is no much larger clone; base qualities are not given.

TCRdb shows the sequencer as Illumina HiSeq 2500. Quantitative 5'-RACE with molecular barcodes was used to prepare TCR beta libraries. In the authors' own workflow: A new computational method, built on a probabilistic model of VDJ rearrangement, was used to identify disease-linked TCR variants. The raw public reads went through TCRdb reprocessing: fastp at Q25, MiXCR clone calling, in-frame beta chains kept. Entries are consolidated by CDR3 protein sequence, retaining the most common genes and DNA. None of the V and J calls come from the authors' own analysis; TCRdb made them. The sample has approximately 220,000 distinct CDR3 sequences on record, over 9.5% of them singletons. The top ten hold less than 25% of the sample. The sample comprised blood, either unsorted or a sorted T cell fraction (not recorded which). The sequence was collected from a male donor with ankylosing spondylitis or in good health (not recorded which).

The nucleotide sequence is TGTGCCAGCACCAACCCGGGGGGGATGGGAATCACTGAAGCTTTCTTT. Its product reads: CASTNPGGMGITEAFF. The chain links TRBV7-2 with TRBJ1-1, with TRBD1 perhaps the D gene, on 5 matching bases. CDR1 is given as SGHTA and CDR2 as FQGNSA, both from the germline V gene. Measured from the cysteine to the phenylalanine, the CDR3 is 16 residues long. CDR3 DNA only is kept here, 48 bases in frame from base 1. V is pared back by 7 bases and J by 4 bases, with 22 bases lying between the germline termini.